These 11 T cell receptor beta chains were sequenced from one sample in a study of T-cell reconstitution after alpha-beta-depleted transplantation in children. For TCRbeta, the library was prepared with unique molecular identifiers. TCRdb reprocessed the PCR reads via MiXCR and lists one record per CDR3 protein. This table holds 490,000 or so distinct CDR3 sequences, around 12% found once. The sample here was PBMCs from the stem cell graft donor, taken from the stem cell graft. The receptors were sampled from a human donor who donated a stem cell graft to a child with combined immunodeficiency.

This chain links TRBV5-5 with TRBJ2-5, with 10 bases identical to TRBD2. The germline gives CDR1 SGHKS, CDR2 YYEKEE (reference sequence). The CDR3 length is 18 residues. The V gene end was trimmed by 0 bases and the J gene end by 2 bases; junction bases not matched to a gene: 10. The CDR3 bases are TGTGCCAGCAGCTTGGAGTTAGCGGGGGGTACTCTTCAAGAGACCCAGTACTTC. Translated: CASSLELAGGTLQETQYF.

There are a few counts of this clonotype. This chain links TRBV11-1 with TRBJ1-3; D remains unclear. The V gene lost 0 bases and the J gene lost 0 bases, with 15 bases spanning the gap. From germline, CDR1 is SGHAT and CDR2 FQDESV (reference sequence). The CDR3 spans 18 residues. CDR3 in amino acids: CASSLALRGSRSGNTIYF. The CDR3 DNA reads as TGTGCCAGCAGCTTAGCGCTACGGGGAAGTCGCTCTGGAAACACCATATATTTT.

Ten or more counts support this clonotype. The chain couples TRBV29-1 to TRBJ1-2; no firm D call. Per the germline V gene, CDR1 is SQVTM and CDR2 is ANQGSEA. Trimming took off 4 bases at V and 6 bases at J, with 9 bases between the two ends. This CDR3 has 11 amino acids. This CDR3 reads CSVGADDGYTF. Written as DNA, the CDR3 is TGCAGCGTTGGGGCCGACGATGGCTACACCTTC.

V and J are TRBV18 and TRBJ1-1; D uncertain. CDR1 and CDR2 from the germline V gene are KGHSH and LQKENI. This CDR3 region has 12 residues. V lost 3 bases and J lost 7, with 9 bases in between. CDR3 in amino acids: CASSPGEYEAFF. The CDR3 bases are TGTGCCAGCTCACCGGGAGAGTATGAAGCTTTCTTT.

The V call is TRBV5-6, the J call TRBJ2-7; D may be TRBD1 or TRBD2 (5 bases each). The V and J ends lost 4 bases and 2 bases respectively, with 13 bases between them. The CDR3 is 14 amino acids. CDR1 SGHDT and CDR2 YYEEEE come from the germline V gene. CDR3 nucleotides: TGTGCCAGCAGCAGAAAGGGACGGGCCTACGAGCAGTACTTC. Protein sequence: CASSRKGRAYEQYF.

This chain joins TRBV10-1 and TRBJ2-2, with D unresolved. Looked up from germline, CDR1 is WNHNN and CDR2 is SYGVQD (reference sequence). This CDR3 comprises 14 residues. The CDR3 reads CSTRPGENTGELFF. The CDR3 DNA reads TGCTCCACCCGTCCGGGTGAGAACACCGGGGAGCTGTTTTTT.

This clonotype has more than one count but fewer than ten. The chain employs TRBV9 and TRBJ1-6; 10 bases are shared with TRBD1. V lost 2 bases to trimming and J lost 9 bases; unmatched junction nucleotides: 5. Germline lookup yields CDR1 SGDLS and CDR2 YYNGEE. This CDR3 contains 15 residues. The CDR3 coding sequence is TGTGCCAGCAGCGTGCGGGACAGGGGAAGTTCACCCCTCCACTTT. This codes for CASSVRDRGSSPLHF.

The table lists this clonotype with many counts. V usage is TRBV21-1 and J usage is TRBJ1-1; TRBD1 is the table's D call, not checked against the DNA. TRBV21-1 constitutes a pseudogene. The CDR3 consists of 16 residues. The CDR3 here is CASSTWTGGRVTEAFF. CDR3 DNA sequence: TGTGCCAGCAGCACCTGGACAGGGGGCAGGGTCACTGAAGCTTTCTTT.

This clonotype came up a few times. J is TRBJ1-2 and V is TRBV20-1; D is uncertain. This CDR3 is 13 amino acids long. Germline V CDR1 and CDR2: DFQATT, SNEGSKA (reference sequence). Trimming removed 0 bases at V and 1 base at J, with 6 bases between. The CDR3 DNA sequence: TGCAGTGCTAGAGAGCCTCTTAACTATGGCTACACCTTC. Its translation is CSAREPLNYGYTF.

The rearrangement links TRBV6-5 to TRBJ2-5, with 8 bases fitting TRBD2. The length of the CDR3 is 14 residues. CDR1 and CDR2 (germline): MNHEY, SVGAGI. With 3 bases clipped from V and 5 bases from J, the junction kept 5 bases outside the gene matches. The CDR3 is CASSYPPGGETQYF. The CDR3 DNA sequence: TGTGCCAGCAGTTATCCCCCGGGGGGGGAGACCCAGTACTTC.

The chain employs TRBV29-1 and TRBJ2-1; 8 positions match TRBD2. J gave up 7 bases and V 4 bases, and 6 bases lay outside the gene matches. Germline CDR1 is SQVTM and CDR2 is ANQGSEA. The CDR3 length is 13 residues. CDR3: CSVGSGTGNEQFF. The CDR3 region has the DNA TGCAGCGTTGGTAGCGGGACTGGGAATGAGCAGTTCTTC.